This TCR beta chain is drawn from a study of CD4 T cells in relation to SARS-CoV-2 and coronaviruses. Overall study: After roughly ten days of antigen culture, PBMC TCR beta CDR3s were sequenced.

The germline gives CDR1 MNHEY, CDR2 SVGAGI. There are 16 residues in the CDR3. Trimming pared 0 bases from V and 0 bases from J, leaving 10 bases between. TCRdb's copy holds only in-frame clones and misses some; the assay was immunoSEQ multiplex PCR. The table includes around 35,000 clones, about four fifths detected once. On this clone: Antigen: not known.

The sample comprised naive CD4+ T cells from PBMCs, cultured in vitro. Documented subset: naive CD4+ T cells isolated by negative enrichment. The sequence derives from an adult with COVID-19. This rearrangement joins TRBV6-5 to TRBJ2-3; a possible D gene is TRBD2 (5 bases). The CDR3 DNA reads TGTGCCAGCAGTTACTCGGGAGCAACTAGCACAGATACGCAGTATTTT. Translating gives CASSYSGATSTDTQYF.